The source of this T cell receptor beta chain is a study of cytomegalovirus exposure and HLA in healthy donors. Overall study results and limits: Rarity marked most TCR sequences, yet some public TCRs occurred in many donors. Confirmation was obtained in vitro that a few CMV-associated chains are specific for CMV antigens. Subsequent analysis revealed that first-cohort TCR clusters tended to co-occur in the 110 or so validation repertoires.

On this clone itself: The antigen is not known.

V was pared by 8 bases and J by 2 bases, with 16 bases between. CDR3 size: 14 residues. The germline V gene encodes CDR1 MNHNS and CDR2 SASEGT. The data were produced by immunoSEQ multiplex PCR, yet TCRdb's version contains in-frame clones alone and is incomplete. The sample records some 110,000 clones, around 94% being singletons. The genes are TRBV6-1 and TRBJ2-7; D is perhaps TRBD1 (6 bases). The sequenced sample consisted of PBMCs. The clonotype originates from a woman aged 18-30 years in good health and CMV-seronegative. In DNA, the CDR3 is TGTGCCAGCGATCCATTGGACAGTACCTACGAGCAGTACTTC. As protein: CASDPLDSTYEQYF.